The 29 T cell receptor beta chains presented below share a single source sample, sequenced in a study of blood T cells in healthy people across ages. The authors ran a second PCR of roughly 6 to 11 cycles using a sample-barcoded 5' primer and a J-beta primer mix. TCRdb processed the 5' RACE reads anew with MiXCR; each CDR3 protein has one entry. The sample records 580,000 or so distinct CDR3 sequences, under 55% being singletons. The sequencing sample was made of blood. The receptors stem from a man at least 80 years old in good health.

This clonotype has only one observation. A much larger clone lies a single base off, so this may be a read error. The genes are TRBV6-6 and TRBJ2-7; D possibly corresponds to TRBD2 (5 bases). Looked up from germline, CDR1 is MNHNY and CDR2 is SVGAGI (reference sequence). Trimming cost V 6 bases and J 3 bases, with 15 bases left between them. This CDR3 has 14 amino acids. The CDR3 protein is CASRFWTDFYEQYF. The CDR3 nucleotides read TGTGCCAGCAGATTCTGGACGGACTTCTACGAGCAGTACTTC.

The chain carries TRBV15 and TRBJ2-7; maybe TRBD1 (6 bases). Trimming took off 5 bases at V and 0 bases at J, with 17 bases between the two ends. This CDR3 region has 16 residues. Looked up from germline, CDR1 is LNHNV and CDR2 is YYDKDF (reference sequence). CDR3 loop: CATSGRGQPNSYEQYF. CDR3 coding DNA: TGTGCCACCAGCGGACGTGGACAGCCAAACTCCTACGAGCAGTACTTC.

CDR3 amino acids: CASRTDVDNEQFF. The CDR3, as DNA: TGTGCCAGCAGGACGGACGTAGACAATGAGCAGTTCTTC. The chain links TRBV2 to TRBJ2-1; D remains ambiguous. The CDR3 covers 13 residues. Deletions cut 6 bases from V and 5 bases from J, with 11 bases between. CDR1 SNHLY and CDR2 FYNNEI come from the germline V gene.

J is TRBJ2-6 and V is TRBV6-2 or TRBV6-3, with 12 bases aligning to TRBD2. Germline loops: CDR1 MNHEY, CDR2 SVGEGT. J was trimmed by 0 bases and V by 5 bases; bases with no gene match: 5. The CDR3 loop spans 18 amino acids. The CDR3 bases are TGTGCCAGCAGTCGGAGGACTAGCGGGGTCTCTGGGGCCAACGTCCTGACTTTC. It encodes CASSRRTSGVSGANVLTF.

The chain recombines TRBV20-1 with TRBJ1-2, with TRBD1 identical over 8 bases. This CDR3 is 13 amino acids long. The V segment lost 6 bases and the J segment 3 bases; nucleotides outside the gene matches: 6. Germline loops: CDR1 DFQATT, CDR2 SNEGSKA (reference sequence). The CDR3 loop is CSARQGYDYGYTF. Written as DNA, the CDR3 is TGCAGTGCAAGACAGGGGTATGACTATGGCTACACCTTC.

The chain employs TRBV5-6 and TRBJ1-2, with 7 bases identical to TRBD1. The CDR3 runs to 13 residues. With 4 bases clipped from V and 5 bases from J, the junction kept 5 bases outside the gene matches. Per germline, CDR1 SGHDT and CDR2 YYEEEE. Here the CDR3 reads CASSRSGQYGYTF. CDR3 coding DNA: TGTGCCAGCAGCCGGTCGGGACAGTATGGCTACACCTTC.

The chain links TRBV20-1 to TRBJ2-3, with 13 bases fitting TRBD2. CDR1 is DFQATT, CDR2 SNEGSKA, per germline (reference sequence). The V gene end was trimmed by 3 bases and the J gene end by 3 bases; junction bases not matched to a gene: 6. This CDR3 region has 16 residues. The CDR3 reads CSASPTSGRGTDTQYF. CDR3 nucleotide sequence: TGCAGTGCTAGCCCCACTAGCGGGAGGGGGACAGATACGCAGTATTTT.

This clonotype was seen more than once but under ten times. The chain employs TRBV12-3 or TRBV12-4 and TRBJ2-1; 10 bases are shared with TRBD2. V lost 6 bases and J lost 7; bases outside the gene matches: 12. The CDR3 spans 16 residues. The CDR3 bases are TGTGCCAGCAGCCTGTGGCTAGCGGGAGCTACGAATGAGCAGTTCTTC. Its translation is CASSLWLAGATNEQFF.

The chain carries TRBV20-1 and TRBJ1-6; 11 bases are shared with TRBD1. This CDR3 is 14 amino acids long. From germline, CDR1 is DFQATT and CDR2 SNEGSKA (reference sequence). The ends lost 5 bases at V and 9 bases at J; junction bases unmatched: 6. The CDR3 DNA reads TGCAGTGCTCGGACAGGGGGCGCTAGTTCACCCCTCCACTTT. Its protein is CSARTGGASSPLHF.

This clonotype was counted between two and nine times. This chain connects TRBV7-2 to TRBJ2-7, with D tentatively TRBD1 (6 bases). The CDR3 covers 13 residues. The germline V gene has CDR1 SGHTA and CDR2 FQGNSA. Trimming shortened V by 3 bases and J by 5 bases, and 11 bases separated the two germline ends. CDR3 sequence (DNA): TGTGCCAGCAGCTTCCCAGGGGTTCACGAGCAGTACTTC. Its protein product is CASSFPGVHEQYF.

This clonotype was found many times. The V gene is TRBV6-5, the J gene TRBJ2-3; TRBD2 might be the D (7 bases). V was shortened by 7 bases and J by 4 bases, with 15 bases between the two germline ends. Germline CDR1 is MNHEY and CDR2 is SVGAGI. The CDR3 runs to 14 residues. CDR3 bases: TGTGCCAGCAAGAGGGGGGGCAGGGCAGATACGCAGTATTTT. This sequence encodes CASKRGGRADTQYF.

CDR3 sequence (DNA): TGCAGTGCTACTTGGGACAGGGGCAGTCACAATGAGCAGTTCTTC. Its protein product is CSATWDRGSHNEQFF. The chain is built from TRBV20-1 and TRBJ2-1, with 10 bases identical to TRBD1. CDR1 is DFQATT, CDR2 SNEGSKA, per germline (reference sequence). CDR3 length equals 15 residues. Trimming removed 4 bases from V and 5 bases from J; junction bases left unmatched: 8.

Comments on this clonotype: A much larger clone lies a single base off, so this may be a read error. The rearrangement joins TRBV6-5 to TRBJ1-1; TRBD1 might be the D (5 bases). The length of the CDR3 is 16 residues. Germline V gene data show CDR1 as MNHEY and CDR2 as SVGAGI. This CDR3 is CASSYSGGRLNTETFF. CDR3 nucleotides: TGTGCCAGCAGTTACTCTGGGGGACGGTTGAACACTGAAACTTTCTTT.

This clonotype was counted only a few times. V is TRBV7-9 and J is TRBJ1-6; D remains ambiguous. The V and J ends lost 4 bases and 9 bases respectively, with 13 bases between them. CDR3 length: 14 amino acids. Germline V gene sequence: CDR1 SEHNR, CDR2 FQNEAQ (reference sequence). Here the CDR3 reads CASSSRVDGSPLHF. For the CDR3, the DNA is TGTGCCAGCAGCTCACGGGTGGATGGTTCACCCCTCCACTTT.

This clonotype has only one observation. J is TRBJ2-1 and V is TRBV27; unclear D gene. V was pared by 0 bases and J by 8 bases, with 8 bases between. Looked up from germline, CDR1 is MNHEY and CDR2 is SMNVEV (reference sequence). The CDR3 contains 13 residues. The DNA of the CDR3 is TGTGCCAGCAGTTTATCTGGGTTGGATGAGCAGTTCTTC. Protein product: CASSLSGLDEQFF.

The chain couples TRBV18 to TRBJ2-2; a weak D match, TRBD2 (5 bases). The ends were cut back, 1 base at V and 2 bases at J, with 14 bases in the middle. Germline-derived CDR1 and CDR2 are KGHSH and LQKENI. The CDR3 totals 17 residues. CDR3 amino acids: CASSPQPGGGNTGELFF. CDR3 DNA: TGTGCCAGCTCACCACAGCCGGGCGGAGGTAACACCGGGGAGCTGTTTTTT.

This clonotype was seen a single time. The chain links TRBV25-1 to TRBJ2-7; D unclear. V lost 3 bases and J lost 7, with 28 bases in between. CDR3 size: 18 residues. CDR1 is MGHDK and CDR2 is SYGVNS in the germline V gene. The chain's CDR3 is CASSDPLQPAGLGNEQYF. The CDR3 DNA reads TGTGCCAGCAGTGATCCTCTCCAACCGGCCGGTTTGGGTAATGAGCAGTACTTC.

This chain uses TRBV5-8 with TRBJ2-1; perhaps TRBD1 as D (6 bases). The CDR3 loop spans 13 amino acids. V dropped 0 bases and J dropped 9 bases, with 10 bases sitting between them. In germline, CDR1 is SGHTS, CDR2 YDEGEE. CDR3 coding DNA: TGTGCCAGCAGCTTGGTGGCAGGGGCTGAGCAGTTCTTC. It encodes CASSLVAGAEQFF.

The rearrangement uses TRBV7-3 and TRBJ1-1, with D unresolved. V shed 1 base and J shed 5 bases, with 8 bases lying between them. The CDR3 sequence is 13 residues long. In germline, CDR1 is SGHTA, CDR2 FQGTGA. The CDR3 nucleotides are TGTGCCAGCAGCTTAAATAGTGGGACTGAAGCTTTCTTT. Amino acid sequence: CASSLNSGTEAFF.

This clonotype was picked up a small number of times. The chain links TRBV5-1 to TRBJ2-3; the D gene is possibly TRBD1 (6 bases). The CDR3 runs to 18 residues. The V end lost 0 bases, the J end lost 2 bases, and 19 bases lay between the germline ends. Germline V lookup: CDR1 SGHRS, CDR2 YFSETQ. In nucleotides, the CDR3 is TGCGCCAGCAGCTTGGGTCTCTGGGGGCTCACTCACACAGATACGCAGTATTTT. Translation gives CASSLGLWGLTHTDTQYF.

This clonotype showed up just a few times. The V call is TRBV9, the J call TRBJ2-3, with D possibly being TRBD2 (5 bases). The CDR3 spans 14 residues. Germline CDR1 reads SGDLS; CDR2 reads YYNGEE. V lost 3 bases, J lost 5 bases, and 13 bases lay in between. The CDR3 sequence: CASSAGNRGDTQYF. CDR3 DNA sequence: TGTGCCAGCAGCGCCGGGAACAGAGGAGATACGCAGTATTTT.

This clonotype came up a few times. The CDR3 spells CASSLKKGTGIYNEQFF. The CDR3 DNA is TGTGCCAGCAGCTTAAAGAAGGGGACAGGGATTTACAATGAGCAGTTCTTC. The gene calls are TRBV7-3 and TRBJ2-1; 9 positions agree with TRBD1. The CDR3 loop spans 17 amino acids. Germline V gene sequence: CDR1 SGHTA, CDR2 FQGTGA. The ends lost 1 base at V and 4 bases at J; junction bases unmatched: 8.

A remark on this clonotype: One end of the junction is discordant with germline, which a read error may explain. The CDR3: CASSSQAGAKTGELFF. The CDR3 region has the DNA TGTGCCAGCAGTTCCCAGGCGGGCGCGAAGACCGGGGAGCTGTTTTTT. The chain couples TRBV12-3 or TRBV12-4 to TRBJ2-2; maybe TRBD2 (5 bases). The CDR3 is made up of 16 amino acids.

V and J are TRBV4-3 and TRBJ2-3, with 7 nucleotides matching TRBD1. The germline V gene encodes CDR1 LGHNA and CDR2 YSLEER. V lost 4 bases, J lost 3 bases, and 10 bases stayed unmatched. CDR3 length: 16 amino acids. CDR3 residues: CASSRDFPGGTDTQYF. For the CDR3, the DNA is TGCGCCAGCAGCCGAGATTTTCCAGGGGGAACAGATACGCAGTATTTT.

V is TRBV20-1 and J is TRBJ1-2, with 9 bases matching TRBD1. CDR1 DFQATT and CDR2 SNEGSKA come from the germline V gene (reference sequence). There are 15 residues in the CDR3. Here the CDR3 reads CSATPRDRDHYGYTF. CDR3 nucleotide sequence: TGCAGCGCCACTCCAAGGGACAGGGACCACTATGGCTACACCTTC.

The chain employs TRBV12-3 or TRBV12-4 and TRBJ2-3; maybe TRBD2 (5 bases). V lost 3 bases, J lost 4 bases, and 14 bases lay in between. CDR3 length: 15 amino acids. This CDR3 is CASSLGSFIADTQYF. CDR3 in DNA: TGTGCCAGCAGTTTGGGGAGTTTCATCGCAGATACGCAGTATTTT.

The rearrangement links TRBV28 to TRBJ1-2, with D perhaps TRBD1 (5 bases). The CDR3 is 17 amino acids. Germline V gene sequence: CDR1 MDHEN, CDR2 SYDVKM. Between the trimmed V and J ends, which lost 4 bases and 5 bases, there was a span of 23 bases. This chain's CDR3 is CASSSSSGAENLYGYTF. CDR3 DNA sequence: TGTGCCAGCAGTTCATCGTCCGGGGCCGAAAACTTATATGGCTACACCTTC.

The chain employs TRBV28 and TRBJ2-2, with D perhaps TRBD1 (6 bases). The CDR3 covers 15 residues. Trimming shortened V by 7 bases and J by 1 base, and 13 bases separated the two germline ends. Germline loops: CDR1 MDHEN, CDR2 SYDVKM. CDR3 in DNA: TGTGCCAGCAAAGGGGGAGCCCAGAACACCGGGGAGCTGTTTTTT. The encoded protein is CASKGGAQNTGELFF.

This clonotype has ten or more counts. This chain connects TRBV2 to TRBJ2-3; D may be TRBD2 (5 bases). The germline V and J ends were trimmed by 1 base and 2 bases, with 13 bases remaining between them. In germline, CDR1 is SNHLY, CDR2 FYNNEI. The CDR3 length is 16 residues. The CDR3, as DNA: TGTGCCAGCAGTGAAGGAGGAGGAGGAACCACAGATACGCAGTATTTT. Its translation: CASSEGGGGTTDTQYF.